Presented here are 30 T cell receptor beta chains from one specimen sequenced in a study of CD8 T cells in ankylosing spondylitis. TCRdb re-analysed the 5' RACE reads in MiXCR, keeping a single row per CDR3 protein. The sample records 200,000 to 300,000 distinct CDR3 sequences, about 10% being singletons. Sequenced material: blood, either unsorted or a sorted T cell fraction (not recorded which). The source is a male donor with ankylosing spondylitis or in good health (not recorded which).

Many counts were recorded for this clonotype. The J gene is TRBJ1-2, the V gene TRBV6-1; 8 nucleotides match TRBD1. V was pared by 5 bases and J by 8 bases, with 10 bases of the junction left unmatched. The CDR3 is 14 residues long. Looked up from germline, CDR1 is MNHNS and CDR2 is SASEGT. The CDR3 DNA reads TGTGCCAGCAGTACCCCCTGGACAGGGCGAGGCTACACCTTC. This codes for CASSTPWTGRGYTF.

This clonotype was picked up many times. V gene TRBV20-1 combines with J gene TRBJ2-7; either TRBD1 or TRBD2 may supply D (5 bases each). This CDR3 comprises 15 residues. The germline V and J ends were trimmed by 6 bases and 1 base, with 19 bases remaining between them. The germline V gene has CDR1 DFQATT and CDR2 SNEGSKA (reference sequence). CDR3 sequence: CSASRNGASSYEQYF. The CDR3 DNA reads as TGCAGTGCGTCCCGCAACGGGGCATCTTCCTACGAGCAGTACTTC.

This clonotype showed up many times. CDR3 bases: TGTGCCAGCAGCTTCAACCTGTGGTATTTT. Translated: CASSFNLWYF. The rearrangement uses TRBV7-2 and TRBJ2-3; D gene unclear. Trimming shortened V by 3 bases and J by 14 bases, and 9 bases separated the two germline ends. Germline CDR1 is SGHTA and CDR2 is FQGNSA. There are 10 residues in the CDR3.

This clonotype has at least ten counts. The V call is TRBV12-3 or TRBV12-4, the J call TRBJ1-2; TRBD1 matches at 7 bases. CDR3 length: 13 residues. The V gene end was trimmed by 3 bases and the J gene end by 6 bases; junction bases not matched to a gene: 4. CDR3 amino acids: CASSFPTGNGYTF. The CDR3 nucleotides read TGTGCCAGCAGTTTCCCGACAGGGAATGGCTACACCTTC.

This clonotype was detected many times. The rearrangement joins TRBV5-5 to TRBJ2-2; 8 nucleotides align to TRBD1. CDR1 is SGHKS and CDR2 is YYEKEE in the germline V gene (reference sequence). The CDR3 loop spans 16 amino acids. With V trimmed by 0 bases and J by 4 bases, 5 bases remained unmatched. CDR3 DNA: TGTGCCAGCAGCTTGGGACAGGGGCCGAGCACCGGGGAGCTGTTTTTT. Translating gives CASSLGQGPSTGELFF.

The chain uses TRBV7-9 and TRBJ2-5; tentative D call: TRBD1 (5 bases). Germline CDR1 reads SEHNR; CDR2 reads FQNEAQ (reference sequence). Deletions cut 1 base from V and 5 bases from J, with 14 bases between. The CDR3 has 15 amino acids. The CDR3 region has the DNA TGTGCCAGCAGCTTAGAGTTTACAGGACGGGAGACCCAGTACTTC. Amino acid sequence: CASSLEFTGRETQYF.

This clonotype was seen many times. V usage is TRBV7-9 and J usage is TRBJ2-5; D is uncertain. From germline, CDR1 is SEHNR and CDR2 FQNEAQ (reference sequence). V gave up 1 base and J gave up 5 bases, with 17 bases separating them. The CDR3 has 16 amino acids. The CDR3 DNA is TGTGCCAGCAGCTTAGATCAGCTTCTATCTACGGAGACCCAGTACTTC. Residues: CASSLDQLLSTETQYF.

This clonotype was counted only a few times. The CDR3 nucleotides are TGTGCCAGCAGCCCCCGAGGGTCAGGGAATGAGCAGTTCTTC. It specifies CASSPRGSGNEQFF. The chain couples TRBV7-9 to TRBJ2-1; TRBD1 or TRBD2 may be the D gene (5 bases each). CDR3 length: 14 residues. Germline V gene sequence: CDR1 SEHNR, CDR2 FQNEAQ (reference sequence). V was pared by 5 bases and J by 7 bases, with 15 bases between.

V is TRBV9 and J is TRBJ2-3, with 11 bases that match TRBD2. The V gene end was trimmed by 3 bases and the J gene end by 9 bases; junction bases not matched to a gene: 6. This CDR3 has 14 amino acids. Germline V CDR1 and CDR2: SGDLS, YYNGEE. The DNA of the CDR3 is TGTGCCAGCAGCGAGGAGTCTAGCGGGAGGACGCAGTATTTT. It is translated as CASSEESSGRTQYF.

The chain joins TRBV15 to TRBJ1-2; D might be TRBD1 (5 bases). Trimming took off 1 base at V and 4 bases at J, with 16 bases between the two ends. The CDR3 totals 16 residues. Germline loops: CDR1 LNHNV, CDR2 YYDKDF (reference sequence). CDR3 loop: CATSRGRQGWGYGYTF. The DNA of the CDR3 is TGTGCCACCAGCAGAGGACGGCAGGGTTGGGGCTATGGCTACACCTTC.

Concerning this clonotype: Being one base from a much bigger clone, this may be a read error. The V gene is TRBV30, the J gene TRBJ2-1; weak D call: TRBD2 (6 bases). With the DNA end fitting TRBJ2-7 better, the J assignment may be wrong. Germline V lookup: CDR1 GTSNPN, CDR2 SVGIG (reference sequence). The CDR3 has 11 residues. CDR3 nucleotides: TGTGCCGCAGAGGAGGGGAATGAGCAGTACTTC. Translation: CAAEEGNEQYF.

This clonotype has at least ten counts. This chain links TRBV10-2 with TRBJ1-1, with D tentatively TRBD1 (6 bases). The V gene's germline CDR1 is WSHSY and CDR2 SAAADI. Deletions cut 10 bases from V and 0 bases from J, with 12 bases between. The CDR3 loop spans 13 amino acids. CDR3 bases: TGCGCCACTCTTGGACAGATGAACACTGAAGCTTTCTTT. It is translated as CATLGQMNTEAFF.

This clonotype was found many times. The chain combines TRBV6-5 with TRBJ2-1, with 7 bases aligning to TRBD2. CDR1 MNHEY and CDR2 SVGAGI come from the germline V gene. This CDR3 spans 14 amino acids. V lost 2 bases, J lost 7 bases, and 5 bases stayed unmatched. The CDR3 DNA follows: TGTGCCAGCAGTTACGCGGGAGTGGGGAATGAGCAGTTCTTC. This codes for CASSYAGVGNEQFF.

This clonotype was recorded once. The DNA of the CDR3 is TGTGCCAGCAGCCGAGGCTGGGGCGGGAATGAGCAGTTCTTC. Amino acid sequence: CASSRGWGGNEQFF. This rearrangement joins TRBV14 to TRBJ2-1; either TRBD1 or TRBD2 may fit D (5 bases each). The CDR3 has 14 residues. In germline, CDR1 is SGHDN, CDR2 FVKESK. Between the trimmed V and J ends, which lost 4 bases and 7 bases, there was a span of 14 bases.

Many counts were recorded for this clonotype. CDR3 residues: CATSSSRGINYGYTF. The CDR3 DNA is TGTGCCACCAGCTCAAGCCGGGGGATTAACTATGGCTACACCTTC. The chain carries TRBV15 and TRBJ1-2; D may be TRBD1 (5 bases). There are 15 residues in the CDR3. V was pared by 5 bases and J by 1 base, with 14 bases between. Germline lookup yields CDR1 LNHNV and CDR2 YYDKDF (reference sequence).

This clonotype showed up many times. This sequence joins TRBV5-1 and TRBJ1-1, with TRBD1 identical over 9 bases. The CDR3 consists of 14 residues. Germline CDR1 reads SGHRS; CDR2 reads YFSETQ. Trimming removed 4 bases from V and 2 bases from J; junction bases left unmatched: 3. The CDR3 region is CASSGTGFNTEAFF. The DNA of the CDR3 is TGCGCCAGCAGCGGGACAGGGTTCAACACTGAAGCTTTCTTT.

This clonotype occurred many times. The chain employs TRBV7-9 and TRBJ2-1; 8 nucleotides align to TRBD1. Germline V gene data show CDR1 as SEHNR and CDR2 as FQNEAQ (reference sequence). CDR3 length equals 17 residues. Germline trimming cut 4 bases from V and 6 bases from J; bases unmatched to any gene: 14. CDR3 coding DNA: TGTGCCAGCAGCTCATCGGGACAGGCCCGTGGGTCCAATGAGCAGTTCTTC. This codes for CASSSSGQARGSNEQFF.

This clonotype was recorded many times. The CDR3 nucleotides are TGCGCCAGCAGCTTGGAAGGTAGCGGTCAAGAGACCCAGTACTTC. The encoded protein is CASSLEGSGQETQYF. The chain carries TRBV5-1 and TRBJ2-5; perhaps TRBD2 as D (6 bases). Looked up from germline, CDR1 is SGHRS and CDR2 is YFSETQ. This CDR3 is built from 15 residues. V lost 0 bases to trimming and J lost 2 bases, with 11 bases between them.

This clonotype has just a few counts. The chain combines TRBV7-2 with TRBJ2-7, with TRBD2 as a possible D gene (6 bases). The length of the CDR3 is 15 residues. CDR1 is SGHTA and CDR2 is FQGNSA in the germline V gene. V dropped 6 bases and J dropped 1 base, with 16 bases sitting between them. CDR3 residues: CASSRELASSYEQYF. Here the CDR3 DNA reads TGTGCCAGCAGTAGAGAACTAGCCTCTTCCTACGAGCAGTACTTC.

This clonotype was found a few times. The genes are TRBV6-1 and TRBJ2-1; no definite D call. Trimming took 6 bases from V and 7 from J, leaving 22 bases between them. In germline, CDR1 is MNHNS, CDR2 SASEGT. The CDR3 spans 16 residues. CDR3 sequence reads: CASSAIGPLMGNEQFF. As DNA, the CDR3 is TGTGCCAGCAGCGCGATTGGGCCCCTAATGGGGAATGAGCAGTTCTTC.

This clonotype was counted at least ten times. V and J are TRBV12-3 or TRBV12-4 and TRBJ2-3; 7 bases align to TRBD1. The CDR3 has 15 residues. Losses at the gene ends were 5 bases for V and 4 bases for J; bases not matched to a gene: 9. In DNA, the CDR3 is TGTGCCAGCAGTACCAGGGACAGCTACTCAGATACGCAGTATTTT. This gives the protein CASSTRDSYSDTQYF.

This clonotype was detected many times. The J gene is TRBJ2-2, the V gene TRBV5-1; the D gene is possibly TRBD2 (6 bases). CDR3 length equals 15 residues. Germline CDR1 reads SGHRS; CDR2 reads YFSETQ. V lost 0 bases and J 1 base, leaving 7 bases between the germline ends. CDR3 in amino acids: CASSLVGGNTGELFF. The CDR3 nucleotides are TGCGCCAGCAGCTTGGTCGGGGGGAACACCGGGGAGCTGTTTTTT. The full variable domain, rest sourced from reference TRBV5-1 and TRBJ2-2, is KAGVTQTPRYLIKTRGQQVTLSCSPISGHRSVSWYQQTPGQGLQFLFEYFSETQRNKGNFPGRFSGRQFSNSRSEMNVSTLELGDSALYLCASSLVGGNTGELFFGEGSRLTVL.

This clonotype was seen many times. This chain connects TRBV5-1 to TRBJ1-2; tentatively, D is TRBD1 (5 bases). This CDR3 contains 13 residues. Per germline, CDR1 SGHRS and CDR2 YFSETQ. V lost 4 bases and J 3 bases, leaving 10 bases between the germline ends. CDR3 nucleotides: TGCGCCAGCAGCGGGGACTTTTACTATGGCTACACCTTC. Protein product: CASSGDFYYGYTF.

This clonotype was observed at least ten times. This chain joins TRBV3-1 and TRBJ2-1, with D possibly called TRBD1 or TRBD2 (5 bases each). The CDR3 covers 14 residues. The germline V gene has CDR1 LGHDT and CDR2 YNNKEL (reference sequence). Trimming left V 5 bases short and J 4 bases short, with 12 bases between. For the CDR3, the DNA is TGTGCCAGCAGCTTCCGGGACGGGTACAATGAGCAGTTCTTC. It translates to CASSFRDGYNEQFF.

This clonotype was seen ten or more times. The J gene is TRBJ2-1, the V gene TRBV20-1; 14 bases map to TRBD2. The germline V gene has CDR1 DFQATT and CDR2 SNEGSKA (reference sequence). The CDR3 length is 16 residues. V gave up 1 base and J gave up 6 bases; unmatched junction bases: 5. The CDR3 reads CSARVGTSGGFNEQFF. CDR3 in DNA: TGCAGTGCTAGAGTAGGGACTAGCGGGGGATTCAATGAGCAGTTCTTC.

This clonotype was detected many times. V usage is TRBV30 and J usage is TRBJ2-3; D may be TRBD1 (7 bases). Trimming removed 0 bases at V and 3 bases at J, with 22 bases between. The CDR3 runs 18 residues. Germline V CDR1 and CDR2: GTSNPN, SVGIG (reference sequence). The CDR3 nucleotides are TGTGCCTGGAGTGTACGATGGGGGCGACAGGGAGGAACAGATACGCAGTATTTT. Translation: CAWSVRWGRQGGTDTQYF.

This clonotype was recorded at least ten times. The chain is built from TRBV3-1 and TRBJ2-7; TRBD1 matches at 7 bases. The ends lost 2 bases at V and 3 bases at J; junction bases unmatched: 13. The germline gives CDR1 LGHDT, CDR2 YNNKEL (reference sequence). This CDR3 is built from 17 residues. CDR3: CASSQRVETGPGYEQYF. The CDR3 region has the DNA TGTGCCAGCAGCCAACGGGTGGAGACAGGGCCCGGCTACGAGCAGTACTTC.

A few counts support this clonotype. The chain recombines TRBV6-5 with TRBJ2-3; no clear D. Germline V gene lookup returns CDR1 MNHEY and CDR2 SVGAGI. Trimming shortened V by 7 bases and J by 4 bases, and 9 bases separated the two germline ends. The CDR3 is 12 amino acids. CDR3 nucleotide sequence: TGTGCCAGCAAGGGTCCCGCAGATACGCAGTATTTT. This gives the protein CASKGPADTQYF.

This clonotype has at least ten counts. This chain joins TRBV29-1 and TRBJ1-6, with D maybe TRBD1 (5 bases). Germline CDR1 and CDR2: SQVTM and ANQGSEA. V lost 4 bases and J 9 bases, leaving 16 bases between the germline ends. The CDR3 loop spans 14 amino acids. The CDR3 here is CSVAAHGQGSPLHF. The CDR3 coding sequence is TGCAGCGTTGCAGCCCACGGCCAGGGTTCACCCCTCCACTTT.

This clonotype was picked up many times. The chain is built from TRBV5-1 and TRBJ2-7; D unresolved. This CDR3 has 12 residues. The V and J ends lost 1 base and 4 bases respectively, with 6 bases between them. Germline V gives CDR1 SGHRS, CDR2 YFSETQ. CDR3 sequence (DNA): TGCGCCAGCAGCTTGCAAGGATACGAGCAGTACTTC. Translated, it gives CASSLQGYEQYF.